The rows below give T cell receptor beta chains drawn from one sample of a study of cytomegalovirus exposure and HLA in healthy donors. Some clones are missing from TCRdb's copy, which holds only in-frame ones; the method was immunoSEQ multiplex PCR. The top ten hold around 5% of the sample, which has roughly 100,000 clones, about 80% seen once. The sequenced material came from PBMCs. These receptors were obtained from a female donor in good health and CMV-seropositive. Both conserved end residues are part of each CDR3. The order of the fields is V gene, J gene, CDR3 protein.

>TRBV19|TRBJ1-3
CASTPGVAGNTIYF
>TRBV4-3|TRBJ1-2
CASRAQRDSYGYTF
>TRBV4-2|TRBJ2-5
CASSQELAGEETQYF
>TRBV10-3|TRBJ1-5
CAISEGGRGNQPQHF
>TRBV2|TRBJ1-6
CASRDRYNSPLHF
>TRBV7-2|TRBJ2-5
CASSLRDKQETQYF
>TRBV9|TRBJ2-1
CASSAGHSSYNEQFF
>TRBV2|TRBJ1-1
CASSRQVSTEAFF
>TRBV28|TRBJ2-3
CASSFARAGVQEDTQYF
>TRBV18|TRBJ2-1
CASSPQGRGNEQFF
>TRBV19|TRBJ2-1
CASTRLAGGQNNEQFF
>TRBV29-1|TRBJ2-5
CSVSSGGAQETQYF
>TRBV19|TRBJ1-1
CASSIRGRVETEAFF
>TRBV30|TRBJ1-1
CAWSVGGNTEAFF